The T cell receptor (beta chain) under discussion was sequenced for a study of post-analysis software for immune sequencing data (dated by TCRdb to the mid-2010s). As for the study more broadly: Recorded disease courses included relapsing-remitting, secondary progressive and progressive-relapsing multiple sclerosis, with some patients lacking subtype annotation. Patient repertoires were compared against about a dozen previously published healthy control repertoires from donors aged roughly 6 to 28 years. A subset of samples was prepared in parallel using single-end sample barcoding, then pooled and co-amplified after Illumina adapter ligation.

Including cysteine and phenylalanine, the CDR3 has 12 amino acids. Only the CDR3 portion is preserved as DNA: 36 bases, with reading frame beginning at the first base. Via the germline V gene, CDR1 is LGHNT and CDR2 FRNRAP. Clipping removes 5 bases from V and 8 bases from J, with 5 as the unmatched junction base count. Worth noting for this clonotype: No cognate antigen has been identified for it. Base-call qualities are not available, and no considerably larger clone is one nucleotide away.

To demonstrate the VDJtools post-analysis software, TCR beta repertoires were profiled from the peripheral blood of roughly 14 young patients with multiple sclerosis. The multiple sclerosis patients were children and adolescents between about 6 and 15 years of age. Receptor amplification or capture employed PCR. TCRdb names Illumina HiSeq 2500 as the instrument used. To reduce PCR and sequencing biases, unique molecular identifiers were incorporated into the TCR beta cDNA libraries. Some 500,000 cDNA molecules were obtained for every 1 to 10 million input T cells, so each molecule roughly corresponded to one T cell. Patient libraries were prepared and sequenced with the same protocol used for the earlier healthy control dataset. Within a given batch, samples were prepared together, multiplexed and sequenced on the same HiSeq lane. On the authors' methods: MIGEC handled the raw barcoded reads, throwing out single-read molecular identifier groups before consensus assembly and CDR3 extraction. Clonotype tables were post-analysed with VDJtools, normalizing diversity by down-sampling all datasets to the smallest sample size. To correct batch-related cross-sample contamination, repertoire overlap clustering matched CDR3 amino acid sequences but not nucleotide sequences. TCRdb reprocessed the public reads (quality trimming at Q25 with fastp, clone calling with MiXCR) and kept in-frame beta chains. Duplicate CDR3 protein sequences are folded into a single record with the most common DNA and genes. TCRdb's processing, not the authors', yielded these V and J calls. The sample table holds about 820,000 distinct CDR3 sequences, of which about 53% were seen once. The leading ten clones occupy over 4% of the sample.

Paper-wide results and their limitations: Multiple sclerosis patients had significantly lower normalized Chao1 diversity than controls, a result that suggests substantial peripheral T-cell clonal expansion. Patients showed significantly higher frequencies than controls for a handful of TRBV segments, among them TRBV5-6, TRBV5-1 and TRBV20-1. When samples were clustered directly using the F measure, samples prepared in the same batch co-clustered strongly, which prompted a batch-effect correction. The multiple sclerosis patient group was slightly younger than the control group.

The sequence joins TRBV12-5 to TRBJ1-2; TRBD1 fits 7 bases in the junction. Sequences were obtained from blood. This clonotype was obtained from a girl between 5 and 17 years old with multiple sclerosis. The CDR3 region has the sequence CASGGTERGYTF. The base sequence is TGTGCTAGTGGTGGGACAGAACGAGGCTACACCTTC.